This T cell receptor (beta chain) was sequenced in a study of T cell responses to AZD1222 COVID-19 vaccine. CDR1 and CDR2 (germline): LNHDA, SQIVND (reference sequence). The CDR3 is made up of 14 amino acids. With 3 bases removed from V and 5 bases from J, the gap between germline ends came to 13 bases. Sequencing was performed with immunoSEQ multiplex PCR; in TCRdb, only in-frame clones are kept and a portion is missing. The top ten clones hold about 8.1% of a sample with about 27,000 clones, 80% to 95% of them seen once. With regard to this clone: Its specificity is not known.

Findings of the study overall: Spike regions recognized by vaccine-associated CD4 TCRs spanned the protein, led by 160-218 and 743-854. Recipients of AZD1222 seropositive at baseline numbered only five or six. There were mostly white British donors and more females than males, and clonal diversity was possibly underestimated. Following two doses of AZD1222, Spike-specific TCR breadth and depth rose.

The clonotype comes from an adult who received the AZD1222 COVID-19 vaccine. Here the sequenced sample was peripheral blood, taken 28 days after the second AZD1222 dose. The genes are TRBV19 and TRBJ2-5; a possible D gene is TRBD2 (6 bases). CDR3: CASSMVGGRETQYF. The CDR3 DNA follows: TGTGCCAGTAGTATGGTGGGGGGACGGGAGACCCAGTACTTC.